This TCR beta chain was identified during a study of T cell responses to AZD1222 COVID-19 vaccine. About this clone itself: Its antigen is still unknown.

Libraries were prepared by immunoSEQ multiplex PCR; TCRdb keeps only in-frame clonotypes and omits some of them. Here the sample spans roughly 120,000 clones, about 90% being singletons. Findings of the study overall: Baseline seropositivity characterized only six AZD1222 recipients.

There are 15 residues in the CDR3. V lost 0 bases and J lost 4, with 13 bases in between. Germline V gives CDR1 MGHRA, CDR2 YSYEKL. This chain connects TRBV4-1 to TRBJ2-7; D unclear. Sequenced here: peripheral blood, sampled on day 0 of AZD1222 vaccination. The sequence came from an adult in good health. CDR3 loop: CASSQDSRHPYEQYF. CDR3 in DNA: TGCGCCAGCAGCCAAGATTCTCGGCATCCATACGAGCAGTACTTC.